This TCR beta chain was identified during a study of T cells in Graves' hyperthyroidism and ophthalmopathy. This clonotype was observed many times. Amplification of TCR beta CDR3 regions was performed using RNA transcripts as template. The HTBI primer set served for first-round RT-PCR of the TCR CDR3. TCRdb used MiXCR to reprocess the multiplex PCR reads, holding one entry per CDR3 protein. The sample yields about 180,000 distinct CDR3 sequences, about a sixth seen once. CDR3 length: 15 amino acids. Germline values: CDR1 SGHRS, CDR2 YFSETQ. V lost 0 bases to trimming and J lost 4 bases, with 13 bases between them.

V and J are TRBV5-1 and TRBJ1-1, with D possibly matching TRBD1 (5 bases). Sequencing was done on a sample of blood. This clonotype was obtained from a woman between 50 and 59 years old with Graves' hyperthyroidism. The DNA for the CDR3 is TGCGCCAGCAGCTTGGGGACATCTTCTTTCACTGAAGCTTTCTTT. This codes for CASSLGTSSFTEAFF.